This TCR beta chain was retrieved from a study of blood T cell repertoires in COVID-19. Method: immunoSEQ multiplex PCR; TCRdb's copy keeps in-frame clones and lacks some. The sample has fewer than 150,000 clones, approximately 87% seen once; the top ten hold about 4.1%. This CDR3 has 13 residues. V lost 5 bases to trimming and J lost 7 bases, with 14 bases between them. This clonotype was obtained from a woman aged 40 to 50 with acute or convalescent COVID-19. The chain recombines TRBV12-3 or TRBV12-4 with TRBJ1-2; D unresolved. The material sequenced was peripheral blood. The CDR3, as DNA: TGTGCCAGCAGTCCCCGATTGGGAGGTGGCTACACCTTC. As protein: CASSPRLGGGYTF.